A single sample gave rise to the 16 T cell receptor beta chains below, sequenced in a study of regulatory T cells in long-lasting Graves disease. As to time point: newly diagnosed GD, antithyroid drugs for less than 3 months. Preparation of the TCR library used RNA extracted from PBMCs. Construction of TCR beta libraries relied on iRepertoire HTBI primers and on Arm-PCR targeting CDR3 regions. TCRdb reprocessed the multiplex PCR reads via MiXCR and lists one record per CDR3 protein. The sample carries 550,000 to 700,000 distinct CDR3 sequences, about 16% recorded once. The same sample was also used in a study of T cells in Graves' hyperthyroidism and ophthalmopathy.

Sequencing was performed on peripheral blood mononuclear cells (PBMCs), taken at new diagnosis, from a patient treated with antithyroid drugs. The source is a man between 18 and 29 years old with Graves disease.

This clonotype has ten or more counts. The V and J genes are TRBV6-1 and TRBJ2-3, with a weak D call TRBD2 (6 bases). CDR3 length: 15 residues. In germline, CDR1 is MNHNS, CDR2 SASEGT. V was cut by 3 bases and J by 2 bases, with 12 bases left in between. CDR3 DNA sequence: TGTGCCAGCAGTGATTTGGCGGACTACACAGATACGCAGTATTTT. This encodes CASSDLADYTDTQYF.

This clonotype has at least ten counts. CDR3 sequence reads: CASSLELAGQSGETQYF. CDR3 sequence (DNA): TGTGCCAGCAGCTTAGAATTAGCGGGTCAATCAGGAGAGACCCAGTACTTC. V gene TRBV11-2 combines with J gene TRBJ2-5; TRBD2 matches 7 bases. Germline V gene lookup returns CDR1 SGHAT and CDR2 FQNNGV. The CDR3 loop spans 17 amino acids. Trimming at V came to 0 bases and at J to 4 bases, leaving 11 bases not matched to a gene.

The chain employs TRBV28 and TRBJ2-1; TRBD2 matches 7 bases. Germline trimming cut 7 bases from V and 6 bases from J; bases unmatched to any gene: 15. The CDR3 consists of 16 residues. CDR1 is MDHEN, CDR2 SYDVKM, per germline. Written as DNA, the CDR3 is TGTGCCAGCATCACCGGGCAGGGAGGGGTTCTCAATGAGCAGTTCTTC. Encoded protein: CASITGQGGVLNEQFF.

There are many counts of this clonotype. This chain connects TRBV28 to TRBJ2-2, with a possible D match to TRBD2 (5 bases). V was pared by 7 bases and J by 1 base, with 7 bases between. CDR1 is MDHEN, CDR2 SYDVKM, per germline. The CDR3 loop spans 13 amino acids. CDR3 sequence (DNA): TGTGCCAGCATGGGAGTGAACACCGGGGAGCTGTTTTTT. Translated: CASMGVNTGELFF.

In its sample, this clonotype was seen a few times. The rearrangement links TRBV20-1 to TRBJ2-5; D is undetermined. Per the germline V gene, CDR1 is DFQATT and CDR2 is SNEGSKA (reference sequence). Deletions cut 1 base from V and 2 bases from J, with 11 bases between. The CDR3 runs to 14 residues. CDR3 residues: CSARGWTQQETQYF. Written as DNA, the CDR3 is TGCAGTGCTAGAGGTTGGACCCAACAAGAGACCCAGTACTTC.

This clonotype was found many times. This chain joins TRBV12-3 or TRBV12-4 and TRBJ1-1; TRBD1 matches 7 bases. The CDR3 is made up of 12 amino acids. After removal of 5 bases from V and 11 bases from J, the junction contained 8 bases not matched to a gene. CDR3 DNA sequence: TGTGCCAGCAGTGGCCGACAGGGAGGGGCTTTCTTT. This codes for CASSGRQGGAFF.

Only a few counts were recorded for this clonotype. This rearrangement joins TRBV27 to TRBJ1-2; weak D call: TRBD1 (6 bases). Trimming stripped 7 bases from V and 5 bases from J, with 17 bases between. CDR3 size: 14 residues. The germline gives CDR1 MNHEY, CDR2 SMNVEV (reference sequence). Here the CDR3 DNA reads TGTGCCAGCACTACGAAACAGGGATTATATGGCTACACCTTC. Amino acids: CASTTKQGLYGYTF.

There are many counts of this clonotype. V and J are TRBV20-1 and TRBJ2-5; 8 bases match TRBD1. Germline V CDR1 and CDR2: DFQATT, SNEGSKA (reference sequence). The V and J ends lost 6 bases and 2 bases, in that order; junction bases with no gene match: 5. There are 13 residues in the CDR3. CDR3 in amino acids: CSAPTGAQETQYF. The CDR3 DNA follows: TGCAGTGCGCCGACAGGGGCTCAAGAGACCCAGTACTTC.

The sample holds a few counts of this clonotype. This sequence joins TRBV4-2 and TRBJ2-7; D may be TRBD2 (7 bases). Between the trimmed V and J ends, which lost 4 bases and 4 bases, there was a span of 20 bases. The CDR3 totals 16 residues. Germline values: CDR1 LGHNA, CDR2 YNFKEQ. CDR3 sequence (DNA): TGTGCCAGCAGCCTCGGCCGGGGAGGGGGTGTTTACGAGCAGTACTTC. It specifies CASSLGRGGGVYEQYF.

This clonotype was counted ten times or more. The CDR3 region has the DNA TGTGCCAGCAGTGATTGGTATTTGTCTGTCGGGACCAAGAACACCGGGGAGCTGTTTTTT. This gives the protein CASSDWYLSVGTKNTGELFF. The V gene is TRBV2, the J gene TRBJ2-2, with D possibly being TRBD1 or TRBD2 (5 bases each). The germline V gene has CDR1 SNHLY and CDR2 FYNNEI. The CDR3 runs 20 residues. Between the trimmed V and J ends, which lost 3 bases and 1 base, there was a span of 24 bases. Based on the CDR3 plus reference TRBV2 and TRBJ2-2, the full variable domain is EPEVTQTPSHQVTQMGQEVILRCVPISNHLYFYWYRQILGQKVEFLVSFYNNEISEKSEIFDDQFSVERPDGSNFTLKIRSTKLEDSAMYFCASSDWYLSVGTKNTGELFFGEGSRLTVL.

Many counts were recorded for this clonotype. V is TRBV5-5 and J is TRBJ2-2; D gene ambiguous. The CDR3 consists of 16 residues. The V end was cut by 4 bases, the J end by 1 base, with 14 bases between. Per the germline V gene, CDR1 is SGHKS and CDR2 is YYEKEE (reference sequence). The CDR3 sequence: CASSLRVVMNTGELFF. The CDR3 bases are TGTGCCAGCAGCCTGCGCGTGGTAATGAACACCGGGGAGCTGTTTTTT.

This clonotype was picked up one time. An end of the junction differs from the germline gene, which may be a read error. The chain carries TRBV27 and TRBJ2-1; unclear D gene. This CDR3 contains 16 residues. The germline V gene has CDR1 MNHEY and CDR2 SMNVEV (reference sequence). The chain's CDR3 is CASSFGPGFPYNGQFF. CDR3 sequence (DNA): TGTGCCAGCAGTTTCGGGCCAGGTTTTCCCTACAATGGGCAGTTCTTC.

This clonotype was seen ten or more times. The CDR3 loop reads CASSYPPAGDSNQPQHF. The CDR3 DNA reads as TGTGCCAGCAGTTACCCCCCCGCGGGCGATAGCAATCAGCCCCAGCATTTT. The genes are TRBV28 and TRBJ1-5; D remains unclear. CDR1 and CDR2 (germline): MDHEN, SYDVKM. The V end was cut by 4 bases, the J end by 0 bases, with 16 bases between. This CDR3 comprises 17 residues.

This chain connects TRBV6-1 to TRBJ1-1; TRBD1 is a possible D gene (5 bases). The CDR3 consists of 13 residues. CDR1 and CDR2 from the germline V gene are MNHNS and SASEGT. V was shortened by 1 base and J by 12 bases, with 15 bases between the two germline ends. The CDR3 nucleotides read TGTGCCAGCAGTGAAGGAGCGGAGGGACTCTCTTTCTTT. Translating it yields CASSEGAEGLSFF.

This clonotype was found many times. This chain connects TRBV2 to TRBJ1-4; D is uncertain. Germline CDR1 and CDR2: SNHLY and FYNNEI. The V end was cut by 7 bases, the J end by 5 bases, with 8 bases between. CDR3 length equals 12 residues. The CDR3 DNA follows: TGTGCCAGCAAGGACCTAAATGAAAAACTGTTTTTT. Amino acids: CASKDLNEKLFF.

In its sample, this clonotype was seen many times. The V call is TRBV20-1, the J call TRBJ1-1; tentative D call: TRBD1 (6 bases). Germline CDR1 reads DFQATT; CDR2 reads SNEGSKA (reference sequence). CDR3 length: 14 residues. Trimming pared 5 bases from V and 3 bases from J, leaving 16 bases between. The CDR3 DNA is TGCAGTGCTGCCAAAGGCGCAGGGGACACTGAAGCTTTCTTT. This sequence encodes CSAAKGAGDTEAFF.